This TCR beta chain was identified in a study of blood T cell repertoires in COVID-19. Across the study: COVID-19 samples from acute and convalescent phases originated in the United States, Italy and Spain. Nucleic acid was either cDNA or gDNA, and it came from T cells, B-cell-depleted T cells, or PBMCs.

This CDR3 has 15 residues. Trimming took 4 bases from V and 2 from J; bases not matched to a gene: 4. Germline values: CDR1 SGHKS, CDR2 YYEKEE (reference sequence). In the original processing: Amplification of reference gene primers was used by the study to estimate nucleated cell counts. Only in-frame clones appear in the TCRdb table, and some are missing; sequencing was by immunoSEQ multiplex PCR. V, J and clone size reflect that table, while D and trimming were determined from the DNA. The repertoire has some 120,000 clones, around 77% of them found once; the top ten carry 7.9%. Material for sequencing was peripheral blood. The chain carries TRBV5-5 and TRBJ2-2; the match to TRBD2 covers 8 bases. This sequence originates from a human donor in a cohort sampled during active COVID-19. This CDR3 reads CASSQSGGNTGELFF. CDR3 bases: TGTGCCAGCAGCCAAAGCGGGGGAAACACCGGGGAGCTGTTTTTT.